These T cell receptor beta chains were read from a single sample in a study of cytomegalovirus exposure and HLA in healthy donors. Produced via immunoSEQ multiplex PCR; TCRdb's table is partial and in-frame only. The sample carries around 90,000 clones, around 86% recorded once. The sample consisted of PBMCs. These receptors were obtained from a man aged 30 to 39 in good health and CMV-seropositive. CDR3s include the opening cysteine and the closing phenylalanine or tryptophan. Fields, in order: J gene, V gene, CDR3 protein.

J gene: TRBJ2-3; V gene: TRBV27; CDR3 protein: CASSFLSSGNTDTQYF
J gene: TRBJ2-3; V gene: TRBV15; CDR3 protein: CATSRDQGASTDTQYF
J gene: TRBJ2-1; V gene: TRBV5-4; CDR3 protein: CASSGDRDWFF
J gene: TRBJ2-6; V gene: TRBV27; CDR3 protein: CASSLSDSTAGANVLTF
J gene: TRBJ2-1; V gene: TRBV7-3; CDR3 protein: CASSLTGTSGGNEQFF
J gene: TRBJ1-5; V gene: TRBV6-1; CDR3 protein: CASKQGAGQPQHF
J gene: TRBJ1-5; V gene: TRBV27; CDR3 protein: CASSLTGGQGGQPQHF
J gene: TRBJ2-7; V gene: TRBV29-1; CDR3 protein: CSAAGIYEQYF
J gene: TRBJ1-1; V gene: TRBV28; CDR3 protein: CASRPPQGANRGTEAFF
J gene: TRBJ1-5; V gene: TRBV2; CDR3 protein: CASSQQGDRGQPQHF
J gene: TRBJ2-2; V gene: TRBV4-1; CDR3 protein: CASSQEPLAGERGELFF
J gene: TRBJ2-1; V gene: TRBV7-9; CDR3 protein: CARGEGANNEQFF
J gene: TRBJ1-4; V gene: TRBV5-1; CDR3 protein: CASSPITGFSNEKLFF
J gene: TRBJ2-1; V gene: TRBV5-6; CDR3 protein: CASSGRDRGSYNEQFF
J gene: TRBJ2-7; V gene: TRBV5-1; CDR3 protein: CASSSKTGADYEQYF
J gene: TRBJ2-5; V gene: TRBV28; CDR3 protein: CASSPLNSRTSGGGTQYF
J gene: TRBJ1-6; V gene: TRBV7-9; CDR3 protein: CASSDSQRSPLHF